These T cell receptor beta chains were read from a single sample in a study of cytomegalovirus exposure and HLA in healthy donors. TCRdb's table, derived via immunoSEQ multiplex PCR, lists solely in-frame clones and lacks some. The sample lists roughly 130,000 clones, roughly 81% occurring once. The sample taken for sequencing was PBMCs. These receptor sequences come from a woman in her 30s in good health and CMV-seronegative. The CDR3 runs from the conserved cysteine through the conserved F or W. The order of the fields is J gene, V gene, D gene, clone size, CDR3 protein, CDR3 DNA. D genes are given only for firm matches. The size field is filled for only some rows; it gives once, few, many or a size class.

j_call: TRBJ2-7
v_call: TRBV5-4
d_call: TRBD1
clone_size: .
cdr3_aa: CASSPGTVTTYEQYF
cdr3_nt: TGTGCCAGCAGCCCCGGGACAGTGACTACCTACGAGCAGTACTTC

j_call: TRBJ2-5
v_call: TRBV5-1
d_call: TRBD1
clone_size: .
cdr3_aa: CASSFEQGAGQTQYF
cdr3_nt: TGCGCCAGCAGCTTCGAACAGGGGGCGGGCCAGACCCAGTACTTC

j_call: TRBJ1-1
v_call: TRBV13
d_call: .
clone_size: .
cdr3_aa: CASSPRYVNTEAFF
cdr3_nt: TGTGCCAGCAGCCCACGGTATGTGAACACTGAAGCTTTCTTT

j_call: TRBJ1-4
v_call: TRBV4-2
d_call: .
clone_size: .
cdr3_aa: CASSLGQSNEKLFF
cdr3_nt: TGTGCCAGCAGCCTCGGACAGTCTAATGAAAAACTGTTTTTT

j_call: TRBJ1-1
v_call: TRBV19
d_call: .
clone_size: .
cdr3_aa: CASSPWTAVSRVTEAFF
cdr3_nt: TGTGCCAGTAGTCCCTGGACGGCGGTTTCGAGGGTCACTGAAGCTTTCTTT

j_call: TRBJ2-5
v_call: TRBV9
d_call: .
clone_size: .
cdr3_aa: CASSVGGDLGTQYF
cdr3_nt: TGTGCCAGCAGCGTAGGGGGCGATTTAGGGACCCAGTACTTC

j_call: TRBJ2-4
v_call: TRBV21-1
d_call: .
clone_size: .
cdr3_aa: CASSKRGLAGDQAKNIQYF
cdr3_nt: TGTGCCAGCAGCAAGAGGGGACTAGCGGGGGACCAAGCCAAAAACATTCAGTACTTC

j_call: TRBJ2-5
v_call: TRBV14
d_call: TRBD2
clone_size: .
cdr3_aa: CASSRRGLAGVGETQYF
cdr3_nt: TGTGCCAGCAGCCGAAGAGGACTAGCGGGAGTGGGAGAGACCCAGTACTTC

j_call: TRBJ1-1
v_call: TRBV2
d_call: .
clone_size: .
cdr3_aa: CASSDRSMNTEAFF
cdr3_nt: TGTGCCAGCAGTGACAGGTCCATGAACACTGAAGCTTTCTTT

j_call: TRBJ2-7
v_call: TRBV25-1
d_call: .
clone_size: .
cdr3_aa: CASSDRGRGDEQYF
cdr3_nt: TGTGCCAGCAGTGACAGGGGTAGGGGTGACGAGCAGTACTTC

j_call: TRBJ2-7
v_call: TRBV5-6
d_call: .
clone_size: .
cdr3_aa: CASSFGLGSDEQYF
cdr3_nt: TGTGCCAGCAGCTTTGGTTTGGGGAGCGACGAGCAGTACTTC

j_call: TRBJ2-7
v_call: TRBV28
d_call: TRBD1
clone_size: once
cdr3_aa: CASSLFRDRVTYEQYF
cdr3_nt: TGTGCCAGCAGTTTATTTAGGGACAGAGTTACCTACGAGCAGTACTTC

j_call: TRBJ2-5
v_call: TRBV27
d_call: .
clone_size: .
cdr3_aa: CASSLNAGKETQYF
cdr3_nt: TGTGCCAGCAGTTTAAACGCAGGGAAAGAGACCCAGTACTTC

j_call: TRBJ2-2
v_call: TRBV18
d_call: TRBD1
clone_size: .
cdr3_aa: CASSPPGTGSNTGELFF
cdr3_nt: TGTGCCAGCTCACCTCCCGGGACAGGGTCGAACACCGGGGAGCTGTTTTTT

j_call: TRBJ1-2
v_call: TRBV9
d_call: .
clone_size: once
cdr3_aa: CASSVHGGDYGYTF
cdr3_nt: TGTGCCAGCAGCGTACACGGAGGGGACTATGGCTACACCTTC

j_call: TRBJ1-1
v_call: TRBV5-8
d_call: .
clone_size: .
cdr3_aa: CASSLGRRAFF
cdr3_nt: TGTGCCAGCAGCTTAGGTCGGCGGGCTTTCTTT

j_call: TRBJ1-6
v_call: TRBV10-2
d_call: .
clone_size: .
cdr3_aa: CASRSSYNSPLHF
cdr3_nt: TGCGCCAGCAGGAGCTCCTATAATTCACCCCTCCACTTT

j_call: TRBJ2-4
v_call: TRBV9
d_call: .
clone_size: .
cdr3_aa: CASSVDEGNIQYF
cdr3_nt: TGTGCCAGCAGCGTAGACGAGGGCAACATTCAGTACTTC

j_call: TRBJ2-5
v_call: TRBV5-1
d_call: TRBD2
clone_size: .
cdr3_aa: CASSMGLAGNTYIETQYF
cdr3_nt: TGCGCCAGCAGCATGGGACTAGCGGGGAATACGTATATAGAGACCCAGTACTTC

j_call: TRBJ1-3
v_call: TRBV6-5
d_call: TRBD1
clone_size: .
cdr3_aa: CASSYSEGAAGNTIYF
cdr3_nt: TGTGCCAGCAGTTACTCTGAGGGGGCAGCTGGAAACACCATATATTTT

j_call: TRBJ2-3
v_call: TRBV7-6
d_call: .
clone_size: .
cdr3_aa: CASSRQNTDTQYF
cdr3_nt: TGTGCCAGCAGCAGACAGAACACAGATACGCAGTATTTT

j_call: TRBJ1-2
v_call: TRBV28
d_call: .
clone_size: .
cdr3_aa: CASSLGGYGYTF
cdr3_nt: TGTGCCAGCAGTTTAGGCGGTTATGGCTACACCTTC

j_call: TRBJ2-3
v_call: TRBV2
d_call: TRBD2
clone_size: .
cdr3_aa: CASSDNAGGGADTQYF
cdr3_nt: TGTGCCAGCAGTGACAACGCGGGGGGTGGCGCAGATACGCAGTATTTT

j_call: TRBJ1-1
v_call: TRBV6-6
d_call: TRBD1
clone_size: .
cdr3_aa: CASSYSTGGGNTEAFF
cdr3_nt: TGTGCCAGCAGTTACTCGACAGGGGGCGGGAACACTGAAGCTTTCTTT

j_call: TRBJ1-3
v_call: TRBV5-1
d_call: TRBD1
clone_size: .
cdr3_aa: CASSYTGDSGNTIYF
cdr3_nt: TGCGCCAGCAGCTACACAGGGGACTCTGGAAACACCATATATTTT

j_call: TRBJ1-5
v_call: TRBV2
d_call: .
clone_size: .
cdr3_aa: CASSAGGSPNQPQHF
cdr3_nt: TGTGCCAGCAGCGCCGGGGGGTCGCCCAATCAGCCCCAGCATTTT

j_call: TRBJ2-7
v_call: TRBV7-9
d_call: .
clone_size: .
cdr3_aa: CASSSPRYSYEQYF
cdr3_nt: TGTGCCAGCAGCTCCCCGCGGTACTCCTACGAGCAGTACTTC

j_call: TRBJ1-2
v_call: TRBV7-9
d_call: TRBD1
clone_size: .
cdr3_aa: CASSPPSTGNYGYTF
cdr3_nt: TGTGCCAGCAGCCCGCCCTCGACAGGGAACTATGGCTACACCTTC

j_call: TRBJ2-2
v_call: TRBV5-1
d_call: TRBD2
clone_size: .
cdr3_aa: CASSLTSGGAANTGELFF
cdr3_nt: TGCGCCAGCAGCTTGACTAGCGGGGGGGCCGCGAACACCGGGGAGCTGTTTTTT